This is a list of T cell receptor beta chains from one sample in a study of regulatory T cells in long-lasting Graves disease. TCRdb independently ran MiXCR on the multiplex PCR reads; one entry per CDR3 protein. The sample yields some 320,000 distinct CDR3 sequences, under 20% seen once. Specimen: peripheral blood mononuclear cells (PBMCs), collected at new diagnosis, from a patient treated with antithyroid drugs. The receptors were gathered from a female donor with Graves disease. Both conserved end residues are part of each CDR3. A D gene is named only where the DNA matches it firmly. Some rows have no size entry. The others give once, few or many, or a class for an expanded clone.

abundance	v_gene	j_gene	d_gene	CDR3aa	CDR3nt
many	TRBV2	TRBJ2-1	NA	CASSEDQSSYNEQFF	TGTGCCAGCTCCGAGGACCAGAGCTCCTACAATGAGCAGTTCTTC
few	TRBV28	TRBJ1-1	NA	CASGLSGPRTEAFF	TGTGCCAGCGGTTTGTCTGGCCCGAGGACGGAGGCTTTCTTT
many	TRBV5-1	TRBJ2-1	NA	CASRSGTSLYNEQFF	TGCGCCAGCAGGTCCGGGACTTCCCTCTACAATGAGCAGTTCTTC
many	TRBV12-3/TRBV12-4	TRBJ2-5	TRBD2	CASSLKTSGSQETQYF	TGTGCCAGCAGTCTAAAGACTAGCGGGTCACAAGAGACCCAGTACTTC
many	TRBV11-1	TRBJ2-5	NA	CASSSHGGAMLAKTQYF	TGTGCCAGCAGCTCCCACGGAGGGGCGATGTTGGCGAAGACCCAGTACTTC
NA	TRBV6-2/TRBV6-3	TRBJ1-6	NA	CASSRAVDSPLHF	TGTGCCAGCAGTCGGGCAGTCGATTCACCCCTCCACTTT
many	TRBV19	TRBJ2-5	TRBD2	CASSGLAGYQETQYF	TGTGCCAGTAGTGGGTTAGCGGGCTATCAAGAGACCCAGTACTTC
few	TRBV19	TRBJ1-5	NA	CASSEGSSNQPQHF	TGTGCCAGCAGTGAGGGGAGTAGCAATCAGCCCCAGCATTTT
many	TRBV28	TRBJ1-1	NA	CASSPPGGWGTEAFF	TGTGCCAGCAGCCCACCCGGCGGATGGGGCACTGAAGCTTTCTTT
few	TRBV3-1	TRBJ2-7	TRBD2	CASSHGTNYEQYF	TGTGCCAGCAGCCACGGGACTAACTACGAGCAGTACTTC
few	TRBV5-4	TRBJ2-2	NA	CASSSGLFGGELFF	TGTGCCAGCAGCTCTGGATTGTTTGGCGGGGAGCTGTTTTTT
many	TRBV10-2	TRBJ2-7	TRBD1	CASIQTGSSYEQYF	TGCGCCAGCATCCAGACAGGGAGCTCCTACGAGCAGTACTTC
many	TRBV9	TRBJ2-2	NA	CASSVDMRAPNTGELFF	TGTGCCAGCAGCGTAGATATGAGAGCCCCGAACACCGGGGAGCTGTTTTTT
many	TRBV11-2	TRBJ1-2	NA	CASSLGTGNYGYTF	TGTGCCAGCAGCTTAGGTACAGGGAACTATGGCTACACCTTC
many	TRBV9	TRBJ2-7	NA	CASSVAAGRIYEQYF	TGTGCCAGCAGCGTAGCGGCAGGCCGGATCTACGAGCAGTACTTC
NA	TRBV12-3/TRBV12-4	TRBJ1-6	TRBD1	CASSRGQGSITLNSPLHF	TGTGCCAGCAGTCGCGGACAGGGTTCTATTACGCTTAATTCACCCCTCCACTTT
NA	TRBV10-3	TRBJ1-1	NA	CAITGPEGEAFF	TGTGCCATCACCGGACCGGAGGGTGAAGCTTTCTTT